This TCR beta chain is from a study of blood T cell repertoires in COVID-19. Study at large: Spain, Italy and the United States supplied samples that represented acute and convalescent COVID-19.

V shed 8 bases, J shed 5 bases, and the junction held 11 bases outside the gene matches. CDR3 length: 13 amino acids. Germline loops: CDR1 GTSNPN, CDR2 SVGIG (reference sequence). In the source study's methods: Counts of nucleated cells, estimated from reference gene primer amplification, were obtained. The assay was immunoSEQ multiplex PCR, and TCRdb's table has in-frame clones only and misses some. V and J calls plus clone size are reproduced from that table; the DNA served to infer D and trimming. The table has about 190,000 clones, 70% to 90% seen once. Specimen: peripheral blood. The chain is built from TRBV30 and TRBJ1-2, with TRBD1 matching over 7 bases. The receptor was derived from a woman aged 30 to 39 with acute or convalescent COVID-19. The chain's CDR3 is CAGNRGLGYGYTF. The CDR3 nucleotides are TGTGCCGGTAACAGGGGTTTAGGATATGGCTACACCTTC.